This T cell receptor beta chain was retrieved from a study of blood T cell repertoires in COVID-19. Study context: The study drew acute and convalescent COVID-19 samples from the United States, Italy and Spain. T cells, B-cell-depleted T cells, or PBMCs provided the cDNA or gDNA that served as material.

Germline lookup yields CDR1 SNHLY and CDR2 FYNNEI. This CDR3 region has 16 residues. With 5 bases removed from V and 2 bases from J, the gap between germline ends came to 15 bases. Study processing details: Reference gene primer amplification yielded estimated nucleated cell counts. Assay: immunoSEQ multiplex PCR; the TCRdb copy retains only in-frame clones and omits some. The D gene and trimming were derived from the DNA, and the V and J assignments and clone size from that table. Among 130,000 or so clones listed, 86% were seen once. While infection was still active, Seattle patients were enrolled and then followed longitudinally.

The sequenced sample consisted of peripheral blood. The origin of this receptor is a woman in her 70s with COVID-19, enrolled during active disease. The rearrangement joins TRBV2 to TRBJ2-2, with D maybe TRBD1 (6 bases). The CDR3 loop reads CASSNSGTFNTGELFF. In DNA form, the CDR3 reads TGTGCCAGCAGTAACTCCGGGACATTCAACACCGGGGAGCTGTTTTTT.